The present T cell receptor beta chain was sequenced within a study of blood T cell repertoires in COVID-19. Study-wide context: Material from acute and convalescent COVID-19 was sourced from the United States, Italy and Spain. In each case, the material was cDNA or gDNA derived from T cells, B-cell-depleted T cells, or PBMCs.

CDR3 length equals 10 residues. The V end lost 5 bases, the J end lost 10 bases, and 7 bases lay between the germline ends. The germline CDR1 and CDR2 sequences are LGHDT and YNNKEL (reference sequence). How the authors handled the data: Reference gene primer amplification gave nucleated cell count estimates. Repertoires were generated with immunoSEQ multiplex PCR, while TCRdb's copy carries only in-frame clones and drops some. The V and J calls and clone size come from that table; D and trimming were worked out from the DNA. This table has about 260,000 clones, over 80% appearing once. The chain employs TRBV3-1 (or the pseudogene TRBV3-2) and TRBJ2-3; D perhaps matches TRBD2 (6 bases). Sample: peripheral blood. The sequence derives from a woman in her thirties or forties with acute or convalescent COVID-19. The CDR3 coding sequence is TGTGCCAGCAGCGGGGGGTCGCAGTATTTT. This gives the protein CASSGGSQYF.